Listed below are T cell receptor beta chains from one sample, sequenced in a study of T cells in Graves' hyperthyroidism and ophthalmopathy. TCRdb processed the multiplex PCR reads anew with MiXCR; each CDR3 protein has one entry. The sample holds about 350,000 distinct CDR3 sequences; roughly 15% are singletons and the top ten take around 35%. Sequenced material: blood. The receptors were sampled from a woman between 25 and 40 years old with Graves' hyperthyroidism that later progressed to Graves' ophthalmopathy. CDR3s include the opening cysteine and the closing phenylalanine or tryptophan. The D gene is left open where the match is weak. Clone size appears in some rows only: once, few, many, or a class for an expanded clone.

abundance	v_gene	d_gene	len	j_gene	CDR3aa	CDR3nt
many	TRBV20-1	-	14	TRBJ1-1	CSANRRQPLNEAFF	TGCAGTGCTAACCGTAGACAACCGCTAAATGAAGCTTTCTTT
few	TRBV20-1	-	13	TRBJ1-5	CSAKGESNQPQHF	TGCAGTGCTAAGGGGGAAAGCAATCAGCCCCAGCATTTT
many	TRBV12-3/TRBV12-4	TRBD2	16	TRBJ2-2	CASSLSGLDSTGELFF	TGTGCCAGCAGTTTATCCGGACTAGATAGCACCGGGGAGCTGTTTTTT
-	TRBV12-3/TRBV12-4	TRBD1	15	TRBJ1-5	CASRTRQGPGQPQHF	TGTGCCAGCAGAACTAGACAGGGGCCGGGACAGCCCCAGCATTTT
many	TRBV28	-	13	TRBJ2-3	CASSPTTTDTQYF	TGTGCCAGCAGTCCCACGACCACAGATACGCAGTATTTT
many	TRBV2	TRBD1	13	TRBJ1-1	CASIPDRDTEAFF	TGTGCCAGCATTCCGGACAGGGACACTGAAGCTTTCTTT
-	TRBV5-1	-	13	TRBJ2-3	CASSLEQADTQYF	TGCGCCAGCAGCTTGGAACAGGCAGATACGCAGTATTTT
few	TRBV20-1	-	14	TRBJ1-1	CSARGRTAGTEAFF	TGCAGTGCTAGAGGTCGGACAGCAGGCACTGAAGCTTTCTTT
few	TRBV5-1	TRBD2	18	TRBJ2-3	CASSLEVSGGAYTDTQYF	TGCGCCAGCAGCTTGGAGGTTAGCGGGGGGGCCTACACAGATACGCAGTATTTT
many	TRBV14	-	16	TRBJ1-2	CASSQTRTGSRVGYTF	TGTGCCAGCAGCCAAACAAGAACAGGGTCCAGGGTTGGCTACACCTTC
-	TRBV20-1	TRBD1	13	TRBJ2-3	CSARDRVWATQYF	TGCAGTGCTAGGGACAGGGTTTGGGCAACGCAGTATTTT
few	TRBV25-1	-	15	TRBJ1-2	CASSDLGSGTPGYTF	TGTGCCAGCAGTGATTTAGGATCCGGGACACCTGGCTACACCTTC
many	TRBV7-9	-	14	TRBJ2-7	CASSLGGLAYEQYF	TGTGCCAGCAGCTTAGGTGGCTTGGCCTACGAGCAGTACTTC
many	TRBV6-5	TRBD2	17	TRBJ2-1	CASSSQWSGRAAYEQFF	TGTGCCAGCAGTTCTCAGTGGAGCGGGAGGGCCGCGTATGAGCAGTTCTTC
many	TRBV20-1	TRBD1	13	TRBJ2-2	CSARQGWSGELFF	TGCAGTGCCCGACAGGGTTGGTCCGGGGAGCTGTTTTTT
many	TRBV7-2	-	15	TRBJ2-3	CASRGQITSTDTQYF	TGTGCCAGCAGGGGGCAGATAACTAGCACAGATACGCAGTATTTT
few	TRBV28	-	12	TRBJ1-2	CASSSNPYGYTF	TGTGCCAGCAGTTCAAATCCCTATGGCTACACCTTC
many	TRBV2	-	16	TRBJ1-4	CASSDHREATNEKLFF	TGTGCCAGCAGTGACCACAGGGAGGCAACTAATGAAAAACTGTTTTTT
few	TRBV20-1	-	13	TRBJ2-7	CSASKESSYEQYF	TGCAGTGCGAGTAAGGAGAGCTCCTACGAGCAGTACTTC
few	TRBV7-2	-	14	TRBJ2-4	CASSPPGTKNIQYF	TGTGCCAGCAGCCCACCGGGGACCAAAAACATTCAGTACTTC
many	TRBV20-1	-	11	TRBJ2-3	CSARSVDTQYF	TGCAGTGCTAGATCCGTAGATACGCAGTATTTT
many	TRBV28	-	14	TRBJ2-1	CASSLTGTYNEQFF	TGTGCCAGCAGTTTAACAGGGACCTACAATGAGCAGTTCTTC
-	TRBV4-1	TRBD1	14	TRBJ1-5	CASSQRQGGQPQHF	TGCGCCAGCAGCCAACGACAGGGCGGGCAGCCCCAGCATTTT
many	TRBV12-3/TRBV12-4	TRBD1	15	TRBJ1-5	CASSLADRENQPQHF	TGTGCCAGCAGTTTAGCTGACAGGGAAAATCAGCCCCAGCATTTT
-	TRBV6-2/TRBV6-3	-	14	TRBJ1-3	CASSSTGAGNTIYF	TGTGCCAGCAGTTCCACGGGGGCAGGAAACACCATATATTTT
few	TRBV19	-	16	TRBJ2-7	CASSIDPRGQLYEQYF	TGTGCCAGTAGTATAGATCCCAGGGGCCAACTTTACGAGCAGTACTTC
-	TRBV20-1	-	14	TRBJ1-5	CSANRVSGSEPQHF	TGCAGTGCCAATAGGGTGTCAGGGTCGGAGCCCCAGCATTTT
many	TRBV28	-	12	TRBJ1-1	CASSSLGGYAFF	TGTGCCAGCAGTTCCCTCGGCGGGTATGCTTTCTTT
-	TRBV4-1	-	11	TRBJ2-1	CATGVSHEQFF	TGCGCAACCGGCGTTAGTCATGAGCAGTTCTTC
-	TRBV12-3/TRBV12-4	TRBD2	17	TRBJ2-2	CASRGVLAGSNTGELFF	TGTGCCAGCAGAGGGGTACTAGCGGGGTCGAACACCGGGGAGCTGTTTTTT
many	TRBV11-2	-	19	TRBJ2-3	CASSLDTSAASYSTDTQYF	TGTGCCAGCAGCTTAGATACCTCGGCTGCTTCCTATAGCACAGATACGCAGTATTTT
few	TRBV6-5	TRBD2	16	TRBJ2-1	CASSYSGGLAGDEQFF	TGTGCCAGCAGTTACTCGGGGGGACTAGCGGGGGATGAGCAGTTCTTC
many	TRBV7-2	-	18	TRBJ1-1	CASSLVKGSGAVNTEAFF	TGTGCCAGCAGCTTAGTTAAAGGTTCGGGGGCCGTGAACACTGAAGCTTTCTTT
many	TRBV6-1	TRBD1	13	TRBJ1-2	CASSLNQGDGYTF	TGTGCCAGCAGCTTAAACCAGGGGGATGGCTACACCTTC
many	TRBV20-1	TRBD1	14	TRBJ2-5	CSARDGTGQETQYF	TGCAGTGCTAGAGATGGGACAGGGCAAGAGACCCAGTACTTC
-	TRBV29-1	TRBD2	13	TRBJ2-7	CSVGRDLSYEQYF	TGCAGCGTGGGGAGGGACTTATCCTACGAGCAGTACTTC
-	TRBV14	TRBD2	16	TRBJ2-3	CASSRLAVISTDTQYF	TGTGCCAGCAGCCGACTAGCCGTCATTAGCACAGATACGCAGTATTTT
many	TRBV28	-	15	TRBJ1-5	CASSLYRYSNQPQHF	TGTGCCAGCAGTCTCTACAGGTATAGCAATCAGCCCCAGCATTTT
many	TRBV6-2/TRBV6-3	-	16	TRBJ1-5	CASTKGEAWRNQPQHF	TGTGCCAGCACCAAGGGGGAGGCATGGCGGAATCAGCCCCAGCATTTT
many	TRBV6-1	-	14	TRBJ2-1	CASSPGNEGNEQFF	TGTGCCAGCAGCCCCGGGAACGAGGGGAATGAGCAGTTCTTC
once	TRBV19	TRBD2	16	TRBJ2-3	CASSPSGYNTHDTQYF	TGTGCCAGTTCCCCTAGCGGGTACAATACCCACGATACGCAGTATTTT
few	TRBV5-1	-	16	TRBJ2-5	CASSLYLPCLKETQYF	TGCGCCAGCAGCTTGTACCTTCCTTGTCTCAAGGAGACCCAGTACTTC
-	TRBV20-1	TRBD1	12	TRBJ2-5	CSVTGGAETQYF	TGCAGTGTTACAGGGGGCGCAGAGACCCAGTACTTC
many	TRBV5-1	TRBD1	16	TRBJ2-3	CASSGLGTGRPDTQYF	TGCGCCAGCAGCGGCCTCGGGACAGGACGTCCAGATACGCAGTATTTT
many	TRBV12-3/TRBV12-4	-	14	TRBJ1-1	CASSSSGGPAEAFF	TGTGCCAGCAGTTCTTCTGGTGGCCCCGCTGAAGCTTTCTTT
-	TRBV4-1	TRBD1	15	TRBJ2-2	CASSQYRGRAGELFF	TGCGCCAGCAGCCAATACAGGGGTAGGGCCGGGGAGCTGTTTTTT
-	TRBV10-3	-	12	TRBJ2-7	CAIGSSRYEQYF	TGTGCCATCGGTAGTAGCAGGTACGAGCAGTACTTC
many	TRBV2	TRBD1	14	TRBJ2-3	CASSPGQFTDTQYF	TGTGCCAGCAGTCCGGGACAGTTCACAGATACGCAGTATTTT
-	TRBV3-1	TRBD1	16	TRBJ2-5	CASSQDIGTAEETQYF	TGTGCCAGCAGCCAAGATATCGGGACAGCCGAAGAGACCCAGTACTTC
-	TRBV6-1	TRBD1	15	TRBJ2-1	CAGSPQGVAYNEQFF	TGTGCCGGCAGCCCCCAGGGGGTCGCCTACAATGAGCAGTTCTTC
many	TRBV6-1	TRBD2	16	TRBJ2-3	CASDGLAGGYTDTQYF	TGTGCCAGCGATGGACTAGCGGGGGGGTACACAGATACGCAGTATTTT
-	TRBV10-3	-	19	TRBJ2-1	CVISAQSGRTELPYNEQFF	TGTGTCATCAGCGCCCAATCCGGTCGGACGGAGCTCCCCTACAATGAGCAGTTCTTC
many	TRBV12-3/TRBV12-4	-	14	TRBJ2-1	CASSDQTGENEQFF	TGTGCCAGCAGTGACCAGACAGGAGAGAATGAGCAGTTCTTC
many	TRBV12-3/TRBV12-4	-	14	TRBJ2-1	CASSLLVVYGEQFF	TGTGCCAGCAGTTTACTTGTAGTCTACGGTGAGCAGTTCTTC
many	TRBV27	TRBD1	17	TRBJ1-2	CASSPYSTGKEDYGYTF	TGTGCCAGCAGTCCTTATTCGACAGGGAAGGAGGACTATGGCTACACCTTC
many	TRBV12-3/TRBV12-4	-	14	TRBJ1-6	CASSFSVYNSPLHF	TGTGCCAGCAGTTTTTCGGTCTATAATTCACCCCTCCACTTT
-	TRBV29-1	TRBD2	14	TRBJ2-5	CSVETSGSQETQYF	TGCAGCGTAGAGACTAGCGGAAGCCAAGAGACCCAGTACTTC
-	TRBV30	TRBD2	16	TRBJ2-2	CAWRSTGTRVTGELFF	TGTGCCTGGAGATCAACCGGGACTAGAGTCACCGGGGAGCTGTTTTTT
many	TRBV6-1	TRBD2	15	TRBJ2-1	CASTPLAGGNNEQFF	TGTGCCAGCACCCCACTAGCGGGAGGGAACAATGAGCAGTTCTTC